A selection of T cell receptor beta chains follows, all from one sample in a study of blood T cell repertoires in COVID-19. The assay was immunoSEQ multiplex PCR, and TCRdb's table has in-frame clones only and misses some. The sample yields about 160,000 clones, 84% seen once. Input material: peripheral blood. The receptors were gathered from a man in his late teens or twenties with active or convalescent COVID-19. Each CDR3 is given with its conserved first and last residue. Each record gives: J gene, V gene, clone size, D gene, CDR3 protein, CDR3 DNA. A D gene is named only where the DNA matches it firmly. Some rows mark clone size as missing; the rest say once, few, many or name a class of expanded clone.

j_call: TRBJ2-7; v_call: TRBV6-5; clone_size: NA; d_call: TRBD1; cdr3_aa: CASSTDRVEQYF; cdr3_nt: TGTGCCAGCAGTACCGACAGGGTTGAGCAGTACTTC
j_call: TRBJ2-7; v_call: TRBV12-5; clone_size: NA; d_call: TRBD1; cdr3_aa: CASGPSGGPYYEQYF; cdr3_nt: TGTGCTAGTGGTCCTTCAGGGGGACCGTACTACGAGCAGTACTTC
j_call: TRBJ2-3; v_call: TRBV5-4; clone_size: NA; d_call: TRBD2; cdr3_aa: CASSLGFGTRDSDTQYF; cdr3_nt: TGTGCCAGCAGCTTGGGTTTCGGGACTAGGGATTCAGATACGCAGTATTTT
j_call: TRBJ2-7; v_call: TRBV19; clone_size: NA; d_call: NA; cdr3_aa: CASSTITESSYEQYF; cdr3_nt: TGTGCCAGTAGTACGATAACAGAAAGCTCCTACGAGCAGTACTTC
j_call: TRBJ2-5; v_call: TRBV11-3; clone_size: few; d_call: NA; cdr3_aa: CASSPGGSRGETQYF; cdr3_nt: TGTGCCAGCAGCCCCGGGGGATCCCGAGGGGAGACCCAGTACTTC
j_call: TRBJ1-1; v_call: TRBV19; clone_size: NA; d_call: NA; cdr3_aa: CASSIRGGRNTEAFF; cdr3_nt: TGTGCCAGTAGTATTCGCGGCGGAAGGAACACTGAAGCTTTCTTT
j_call: TRBJ2-1; v_call: TRBV4-1; clone_size: NA; d_call: NA; cdr3_aa: CASSQDPGGTGSTEQFF; cdr3_nt: TGCGCCAGCAGCCAAGATCCCGGAGGAACAGGGTCAACTGAGCAGTTCTTC
j_call: TRBJ1-5; v_call: TRBV18; clone_size: few; d_call: NA; cdr3_aa: CASSSDWRGNQPQHF; cdr3_nt: TGTGCCAGCTCATCGGACTGGAGGGGCAATCAGCCCCAGCATTTT
j_call: TRBJ2-1; v_call: TRBV27; clone_size: NA; d_call: NA; cdr3_aa: CASSFRGNYNEQFF; cdr3_nt: TGTGCCAGCAGTTTCCGCGGAAACTACAATGAGCAGTTCTTC
j_call: TRBJ1-1; v_call: TRBV7-8; clone_size: NA; d_call: NA; cdr3_aa: CASSLGRTGNTEAFF; cdr3_nt: TGTGCCAGCAGCCTAGGGCGGACGGGAAACACTGAAGCTTTCTTT